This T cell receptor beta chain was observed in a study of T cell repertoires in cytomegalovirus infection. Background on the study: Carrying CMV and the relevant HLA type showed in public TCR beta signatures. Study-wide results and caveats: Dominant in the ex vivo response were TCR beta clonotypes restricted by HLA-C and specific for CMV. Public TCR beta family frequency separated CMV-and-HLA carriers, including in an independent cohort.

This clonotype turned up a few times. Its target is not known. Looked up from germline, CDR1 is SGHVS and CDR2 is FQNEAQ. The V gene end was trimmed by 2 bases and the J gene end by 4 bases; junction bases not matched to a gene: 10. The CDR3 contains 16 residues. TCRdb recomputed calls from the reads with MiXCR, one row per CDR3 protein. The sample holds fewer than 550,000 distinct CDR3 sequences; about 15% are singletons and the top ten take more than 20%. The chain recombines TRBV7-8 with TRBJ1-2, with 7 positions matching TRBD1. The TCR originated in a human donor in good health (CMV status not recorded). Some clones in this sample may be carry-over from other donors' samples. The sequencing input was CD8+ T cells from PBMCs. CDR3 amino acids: CASSLLMGTATYGYTF. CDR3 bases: TGTGCCAGCAGCTTACTGATGGGGACAGCAACCTATGGCTACACCTTC.